This T cell receptor beta chain originates from a study of T cells after yellow fever vaccination. The germline V gene encodes CDR1 LNHDA and CDR2 SQIVND (reference sequence). The CDR3 loop spans 13 amino acids. The junction had 5 bases not matched to a gene; V was cut back by 9 bases and J by 2 bases. Production of TCR cDNA was by 5'RACE template switching, which also added a universal primer site and UMIs. TCRdb reanalysed the 5' RACE reads using MiXCR and keeps one entry per CDR3 protein. The sample lists more than 300,000 distinct CDR3 sequences; about 11% were seen once. This specimen consisted of CD4+ T cells sorted from PBMCs, obtained 45 days after the yellow fever booster vaccination. This chain uses TRBV19 with TRBJ2-7; 9 positions match TRBD1. This TCR came from a man aged 18 to 35 who received the YFV17D yellow fever vaccine. The CDR3 region is CASRDREAYEQYF. In DNA form, the CDR3 reads TGTGCCAGCCGGGACAGGGAAGCCTACGAGCAGTACTTC.